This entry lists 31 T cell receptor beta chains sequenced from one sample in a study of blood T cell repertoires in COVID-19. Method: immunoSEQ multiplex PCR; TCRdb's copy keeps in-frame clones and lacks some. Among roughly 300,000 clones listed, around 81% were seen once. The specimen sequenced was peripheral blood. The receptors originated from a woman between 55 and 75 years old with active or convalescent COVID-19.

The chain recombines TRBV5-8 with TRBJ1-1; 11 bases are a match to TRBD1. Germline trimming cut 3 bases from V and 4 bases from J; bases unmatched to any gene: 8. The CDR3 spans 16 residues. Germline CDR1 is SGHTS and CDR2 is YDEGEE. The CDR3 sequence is CASSWGDRGFFTEAFF. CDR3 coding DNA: TGTGCCAGCAGCTGGGGGGACAGGGGGTTTTTCACTGAAGCTTTCTTT.

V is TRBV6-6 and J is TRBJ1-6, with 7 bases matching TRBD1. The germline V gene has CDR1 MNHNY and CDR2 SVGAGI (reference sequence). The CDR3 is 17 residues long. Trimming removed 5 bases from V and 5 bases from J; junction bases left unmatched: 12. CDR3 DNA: TGTGCCAGCAGTCTCTTAACCGGGGACAGCCATAATTCACCCCTCCACTTT. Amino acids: CASSLLTGDSHNSPLHF.

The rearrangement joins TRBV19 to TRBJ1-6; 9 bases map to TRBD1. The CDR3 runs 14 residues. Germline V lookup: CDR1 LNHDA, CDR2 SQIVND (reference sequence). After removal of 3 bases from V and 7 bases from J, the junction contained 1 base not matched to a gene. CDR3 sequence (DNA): TGTGCCAGTAGTATGGGGACAGGGAATTCACCCCTCCACTTT. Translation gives CASSMGTGNSPLHF.

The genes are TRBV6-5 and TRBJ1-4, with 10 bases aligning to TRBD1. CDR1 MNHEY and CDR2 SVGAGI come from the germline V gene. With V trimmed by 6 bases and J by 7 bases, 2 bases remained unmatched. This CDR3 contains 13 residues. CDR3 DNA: TGTGCCAGCAGAGGGACAGGGGCTGAAAAACTGTTTTTT. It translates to CASRGTGAEKLFF.

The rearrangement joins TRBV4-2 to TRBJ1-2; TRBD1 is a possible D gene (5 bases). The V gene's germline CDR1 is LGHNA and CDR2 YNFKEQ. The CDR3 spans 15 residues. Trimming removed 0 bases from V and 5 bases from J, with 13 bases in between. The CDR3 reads CASSQDGGAPYGYTF. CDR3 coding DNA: TGTGCCAGCAGCCAAGATGGTGGGGCTCCTTATGGCTACACCTTC.

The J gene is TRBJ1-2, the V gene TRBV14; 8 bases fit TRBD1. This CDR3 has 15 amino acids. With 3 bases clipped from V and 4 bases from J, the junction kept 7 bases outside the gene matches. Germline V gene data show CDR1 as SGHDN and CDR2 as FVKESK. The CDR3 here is CASSQVGQVIYGYTF. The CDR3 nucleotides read TGTGCCAGCAGCCAGGTGGGACAGGTGATCTATGGCTACACCTTC.

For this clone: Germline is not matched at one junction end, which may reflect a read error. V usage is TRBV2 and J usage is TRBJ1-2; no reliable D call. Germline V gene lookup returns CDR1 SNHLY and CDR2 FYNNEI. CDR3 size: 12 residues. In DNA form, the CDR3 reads TGTGCCAGCAGCGAGGCGCGGGGATCAGACATTTTC. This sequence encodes CASSEARGSDIF.

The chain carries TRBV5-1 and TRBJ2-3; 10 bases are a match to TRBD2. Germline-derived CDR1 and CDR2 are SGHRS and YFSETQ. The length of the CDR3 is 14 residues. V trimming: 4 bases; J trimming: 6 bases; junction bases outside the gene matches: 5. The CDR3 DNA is TGCGCCAGCAGCAGGGGACTAGCGTACGATACGCAGTATTTT. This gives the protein CASSRGLAYDTQYF.

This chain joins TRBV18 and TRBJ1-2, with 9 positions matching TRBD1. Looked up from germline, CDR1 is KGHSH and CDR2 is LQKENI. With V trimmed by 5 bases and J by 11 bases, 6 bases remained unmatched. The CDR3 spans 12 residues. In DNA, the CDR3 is TGTGCCAGCTCAACCGGGACAGGGCCTTACACCTTC. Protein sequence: CASSTGTGPYTF. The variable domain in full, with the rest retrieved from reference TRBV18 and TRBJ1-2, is NAGVMQNPRHLVRRRGQEARLRCSPMKGHSHVYWYRQLPEEGLKFMVYLQKENIIDESGMPKERFSAEFPKEGPSILRIQQVVRGDSAAYFCASSTGTGPYTFGSGTRLTVV.

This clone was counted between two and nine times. CDR3 residues: CASSDRGESGYTF. CDR3 nucleotides: TGTGCCAGCTCCGACAGGGGGGAAAGTGGCTACACCTTC. This chain uses TRBV18 with TRBJ1-2; 9 positions agree with TRBD1. This CDR3 spans 13 amino acids. Germline-derived CDR1 and CDR2 are KGHSH and LQKENI. V lost 6 bases and J lost 7; bases outside the gene matches: 6.

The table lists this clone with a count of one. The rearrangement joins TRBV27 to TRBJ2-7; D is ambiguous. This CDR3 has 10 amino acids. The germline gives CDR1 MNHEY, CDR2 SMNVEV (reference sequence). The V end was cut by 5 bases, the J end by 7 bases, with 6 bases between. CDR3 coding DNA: TGTGCCAGCAGTCCTCTGGAGCAGTACTTC. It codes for CASSPLEQYF.

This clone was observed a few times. In nucleotides, the CDR3 is TGTGCCAGCAGCCGCAGCTATGGCTACACCTTC. It yields the protein CASSRSYGYTF. The chain combines TRBV12-3 or TRBV12-4 with TRBJ1-2; D uncertain. The CDR3 is 11 amino acids. V dropped 6 bases and J dropped 4 bases, with 6 bases sitting between them.

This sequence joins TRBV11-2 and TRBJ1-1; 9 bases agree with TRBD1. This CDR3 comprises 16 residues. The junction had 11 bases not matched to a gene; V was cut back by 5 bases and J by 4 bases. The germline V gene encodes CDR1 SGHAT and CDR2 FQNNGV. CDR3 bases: TGTGCCAGCAGCAATTCCGGGACAGGGCGGTTCACTGAAGCTTTCTTT. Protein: CASSNSGTGRFTEAFF.

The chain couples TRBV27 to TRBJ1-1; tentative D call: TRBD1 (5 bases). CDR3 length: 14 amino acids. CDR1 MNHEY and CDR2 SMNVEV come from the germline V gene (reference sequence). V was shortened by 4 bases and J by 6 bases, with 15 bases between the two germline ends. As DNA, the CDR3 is TGTGCCAGCAGTTCCCGGGGGGGTTCGTCTGAAGCTTTCTTT. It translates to CASSSRGGSSEAFF.

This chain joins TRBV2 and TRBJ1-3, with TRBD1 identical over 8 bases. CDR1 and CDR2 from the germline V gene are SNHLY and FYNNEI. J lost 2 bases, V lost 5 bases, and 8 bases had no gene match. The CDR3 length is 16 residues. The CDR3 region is CASSLDRVEAGNTIYF. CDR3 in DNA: TGTGCCAGCAGTTTGGACAGGGTAGAGGCTGGAAACACCATATATTTT.

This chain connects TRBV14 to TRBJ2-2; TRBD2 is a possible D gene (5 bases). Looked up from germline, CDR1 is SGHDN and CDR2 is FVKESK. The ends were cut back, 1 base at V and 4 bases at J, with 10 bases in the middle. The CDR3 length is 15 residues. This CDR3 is CASSQVSAPTGELFF. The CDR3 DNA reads TGTGCCAGCAGCCAAGTTAGCGCGCCCACCGGGGAGCTGTTTTTT.

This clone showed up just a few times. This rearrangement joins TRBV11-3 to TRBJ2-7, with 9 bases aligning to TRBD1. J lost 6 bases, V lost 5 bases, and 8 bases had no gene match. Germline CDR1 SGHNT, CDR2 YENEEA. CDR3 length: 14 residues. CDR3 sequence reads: CASSRGTGMGEQYF. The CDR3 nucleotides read TGTGCCAGCAGCCGCGGGACAGGGATGGGCGAGCAGTACTTC.

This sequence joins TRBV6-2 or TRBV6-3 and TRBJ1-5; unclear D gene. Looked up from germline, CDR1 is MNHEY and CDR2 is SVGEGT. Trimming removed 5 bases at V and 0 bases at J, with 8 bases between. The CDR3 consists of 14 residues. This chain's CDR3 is CASSGLYSNQPQHF. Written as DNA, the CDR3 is TGTGCCAGCAGTGGACTATATAGCAATCAGCCCCAGCATTTT.

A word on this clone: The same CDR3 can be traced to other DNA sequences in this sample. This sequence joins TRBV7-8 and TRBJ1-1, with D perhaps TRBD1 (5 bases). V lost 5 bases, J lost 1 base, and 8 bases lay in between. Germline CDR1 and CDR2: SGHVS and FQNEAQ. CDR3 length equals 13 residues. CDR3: CASSLDRNTEAFF. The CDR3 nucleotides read TGTGCCAGCAGCCTAGACAGGAACACTGAAGCTTTCTTT.

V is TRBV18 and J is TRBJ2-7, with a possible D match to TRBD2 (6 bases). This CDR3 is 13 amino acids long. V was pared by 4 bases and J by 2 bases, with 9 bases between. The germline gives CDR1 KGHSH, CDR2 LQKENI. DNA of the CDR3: TGTGCCAGCTCACTCGGGAGTCCCTACGAGCAGTACTTC. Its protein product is CASSLGSPYEQYF.

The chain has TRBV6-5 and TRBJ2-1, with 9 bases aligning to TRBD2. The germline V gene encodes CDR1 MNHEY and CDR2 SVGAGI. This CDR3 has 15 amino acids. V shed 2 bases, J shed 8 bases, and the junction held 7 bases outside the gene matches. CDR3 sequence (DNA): TGTGCCAGCAGTTACCCGGGACTAGCACCCCATGAGCAGTTCTTC. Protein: CASSYPGLAPHEQFF.

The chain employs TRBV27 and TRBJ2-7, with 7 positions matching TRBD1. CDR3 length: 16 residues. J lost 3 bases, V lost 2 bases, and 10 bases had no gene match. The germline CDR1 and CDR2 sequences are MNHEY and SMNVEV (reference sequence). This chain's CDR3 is CASSLIFRTGDYEQYF. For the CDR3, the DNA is TGTGCCAGCAGTTTAATCTTCCGGACAGGCGACTACGAGCAGTACTTC.

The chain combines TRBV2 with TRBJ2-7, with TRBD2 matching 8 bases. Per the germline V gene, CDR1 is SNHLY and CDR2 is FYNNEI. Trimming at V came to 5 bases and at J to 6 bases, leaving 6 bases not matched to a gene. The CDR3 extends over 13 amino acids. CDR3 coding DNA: TGTGCCAGCAGTCCGGGACTAGGGGGCGAGCAGTACTTC. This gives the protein CASSPGLGGEQYF.

The CDR3 DNA sequence: TGTGCCTGGAGGGGACAGCTCTTAGGTAATTCACCCCTCCACTTT. It encodes CAWRGQLLGNSPLHF. This chain uses TRBV30 with TRBJ1-6, with 7 bases identical to TRBD1. Looked up from germline, CDR1 is GTSNPN and CDR2 is SVGIG (reference sequence). This CDR3 is built from 15 residues. Unmatched junction bases numbered 8, after V lost 3 bases and J lost 6 bases.

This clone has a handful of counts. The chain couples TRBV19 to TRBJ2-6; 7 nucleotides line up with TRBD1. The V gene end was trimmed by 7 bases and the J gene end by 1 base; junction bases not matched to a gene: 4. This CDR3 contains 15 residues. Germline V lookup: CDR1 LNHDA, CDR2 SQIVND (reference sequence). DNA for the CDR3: TGTGCCAGTACCAAGACAGGGTCTGGGGCCAACGTCCTGACTTTC. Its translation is CASTKTGSGANVLTF. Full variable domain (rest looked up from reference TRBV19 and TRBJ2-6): DGGITQSPKYLFRKEGQNVTLSCEQNLNHDAMYWYRQDPGQGLRLIYYSQIVNDFQKGDIAEGYSVSREKKESFPLTVTSAQKNPTAFYLCASTKTGSGANVLTFGAGSRLTVL.

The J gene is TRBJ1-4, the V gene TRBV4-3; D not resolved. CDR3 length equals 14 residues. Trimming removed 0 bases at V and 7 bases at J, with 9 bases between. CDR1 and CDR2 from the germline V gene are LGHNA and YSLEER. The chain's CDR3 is CASSQDVAVEKLFF. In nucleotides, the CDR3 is TGCGCCAGCAGCCAAGATGTGGCCGTTGAAAAACTGTTTTTT.

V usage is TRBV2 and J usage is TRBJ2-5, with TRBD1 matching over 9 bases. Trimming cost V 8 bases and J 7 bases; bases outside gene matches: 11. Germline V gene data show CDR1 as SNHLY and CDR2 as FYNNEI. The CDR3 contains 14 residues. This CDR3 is CASQNGQGRWTQYF. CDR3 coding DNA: TGTGCCAGCCAAAACGGACAGGGGAGGTGGACCCAGTACTTC.

The CDR3 reads CASSLGTVYGYTF. The CDR3 region has the DNA TGTGCCAGCAGCTTGGGGACAGTTTATGGCTACACCTTC. This rearrangement joins TRBV5-4 to TRBJ1-2; tentative D call: TRBD1 (6 bases). The CDR3 sequence is 13 residues long. Trimming removed 0 bases at V and 5 bases at J, with 8 bases between. Germline lookup yields CDR1 SGHNT and CDR2 YYREEE (reference sequence).

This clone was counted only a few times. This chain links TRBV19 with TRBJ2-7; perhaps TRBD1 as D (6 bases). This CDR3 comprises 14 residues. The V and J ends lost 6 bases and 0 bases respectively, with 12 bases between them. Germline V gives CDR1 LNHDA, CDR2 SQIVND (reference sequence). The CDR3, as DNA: TGTGCCAGTAGGGGTGGGACAAGCTCCTACGAGCAGTACTTC. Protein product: CASRGGTSSYEQYF.

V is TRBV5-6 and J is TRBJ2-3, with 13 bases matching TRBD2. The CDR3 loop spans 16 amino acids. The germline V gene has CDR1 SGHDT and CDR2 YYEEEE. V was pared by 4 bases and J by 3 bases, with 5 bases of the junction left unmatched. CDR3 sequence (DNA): TGTGCCAGCAGCAGGAGGACTAGCGGGGGAACAGATACGCAGTATTTT. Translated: CASSRRTSGGTDTQYF.

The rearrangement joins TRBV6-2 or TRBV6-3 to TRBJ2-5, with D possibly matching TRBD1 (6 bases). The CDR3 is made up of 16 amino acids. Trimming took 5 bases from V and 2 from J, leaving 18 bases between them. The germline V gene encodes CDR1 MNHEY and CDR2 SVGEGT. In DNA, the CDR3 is TGTGCCAGCAGTAATGTACCCACGAGGGGGCAAGAGACCCAGTACTTC. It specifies CASSNVPTRGQETQYF.